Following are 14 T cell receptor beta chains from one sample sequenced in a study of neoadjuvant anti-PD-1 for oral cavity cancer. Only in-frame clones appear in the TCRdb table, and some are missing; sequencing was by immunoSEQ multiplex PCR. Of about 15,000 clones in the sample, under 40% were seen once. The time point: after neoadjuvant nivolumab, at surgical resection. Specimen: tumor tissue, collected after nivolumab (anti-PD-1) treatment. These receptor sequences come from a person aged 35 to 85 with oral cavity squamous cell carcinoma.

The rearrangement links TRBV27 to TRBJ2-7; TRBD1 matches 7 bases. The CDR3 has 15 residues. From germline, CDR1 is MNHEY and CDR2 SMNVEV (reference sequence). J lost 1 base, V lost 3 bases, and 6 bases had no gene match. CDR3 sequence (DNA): TGTGCCAGCAGTTTGCGTCAGGGGGTATCCTACGAGCAGTACTTC. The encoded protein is CASSLRQGVSYEQYF.

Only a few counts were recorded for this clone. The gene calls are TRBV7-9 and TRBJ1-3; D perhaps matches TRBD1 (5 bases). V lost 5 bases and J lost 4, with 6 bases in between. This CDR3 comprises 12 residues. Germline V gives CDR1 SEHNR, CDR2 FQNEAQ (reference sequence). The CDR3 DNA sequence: TGTGCCAGCAGCCCAGGGGGAAACACCATATATTTT. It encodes CASSPGGNTIYF.

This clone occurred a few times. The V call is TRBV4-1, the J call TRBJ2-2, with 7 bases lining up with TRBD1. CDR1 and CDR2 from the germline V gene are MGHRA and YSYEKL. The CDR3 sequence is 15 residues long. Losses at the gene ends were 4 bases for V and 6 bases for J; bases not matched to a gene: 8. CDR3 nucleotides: TGCGCCAGCAGCCCCAGGGGGTTCTGGTCCGGGGAGCTGTTTTTT. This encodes CASSPRGFWSGELFF.

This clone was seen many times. The CDR3 spells CASSRDGRGGYTF. The CDR3 nucleotides read TGTGCCAGCAGTCGGGACGGACGGGGGGGCTACACCTTC. The gene calls are TRBV6-5 and TRBJ1-2; the D gene is possibly TRBD1 (5 bases). Germline assignment: CDR1 MNHEY and CDR2 SVGAGI. V was trimmed by 5 bases and J by 8 bases, leaving 15 bases between them. This CDR3 has 13 residues.

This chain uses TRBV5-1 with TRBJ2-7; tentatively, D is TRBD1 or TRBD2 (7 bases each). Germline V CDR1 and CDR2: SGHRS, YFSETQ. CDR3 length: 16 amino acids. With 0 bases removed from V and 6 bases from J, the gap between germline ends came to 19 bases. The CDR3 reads CASSLDLPAGGGEQYF. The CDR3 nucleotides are TGCGCCAGCAGCTTGGATCTACCGGCAGGGGGGGGCGAGCAGTACTTC.

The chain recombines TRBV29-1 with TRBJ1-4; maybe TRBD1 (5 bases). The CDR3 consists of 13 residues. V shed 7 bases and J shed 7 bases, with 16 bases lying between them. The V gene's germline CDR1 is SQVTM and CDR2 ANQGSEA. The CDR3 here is CSGQQVGGEKLFF. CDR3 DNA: TGCAGCGGACAACAGGTTGGGGGTGAAAAACTGTTTTTT. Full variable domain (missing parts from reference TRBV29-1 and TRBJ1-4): SAVISQKPSRDICQRGTSLTIQCQVDSQVTMMFWYRQQPGQSLTLIATANQGSEATYESGFVIDKFPISRPNLTFSTLTVSNMSPEDSSIYLCSGQQVGGEKLFFGSGTQLSVL.

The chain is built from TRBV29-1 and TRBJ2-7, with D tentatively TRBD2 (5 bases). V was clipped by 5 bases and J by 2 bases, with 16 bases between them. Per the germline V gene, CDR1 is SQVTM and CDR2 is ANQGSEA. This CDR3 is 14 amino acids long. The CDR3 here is CSVSFGGRAYEQYF. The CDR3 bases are TGCAGCGTTTCCTTTGGAGGCAGAGCCTACGAGCAGTACTTC.

The CDR3 DNA reads as TGTGCCAGCAGCGTAGACGGAAACATTAATTCACCCCTCCACTTT. This gives the protein CASSVDGNINSPLHF. The rearrangement links TRBV9 to TRBJ1-6, with no clear D. Germline V lookup: CDR1 SGDLS, CDR2 YYNGEE. Trimming cost V 0 bases and J 6 bases, with 10 bases left between them. This CDR3 region has 15 residues.

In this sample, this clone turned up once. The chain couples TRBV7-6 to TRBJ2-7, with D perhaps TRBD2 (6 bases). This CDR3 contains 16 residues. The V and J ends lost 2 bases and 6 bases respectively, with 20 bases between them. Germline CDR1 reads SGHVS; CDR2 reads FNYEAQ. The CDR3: CASSLLGNSGLGEQYF. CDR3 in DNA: TGTGCCAGCAGCTTATTAGGGAATAGCGGACTGGGCGAGCAGTACTTC.

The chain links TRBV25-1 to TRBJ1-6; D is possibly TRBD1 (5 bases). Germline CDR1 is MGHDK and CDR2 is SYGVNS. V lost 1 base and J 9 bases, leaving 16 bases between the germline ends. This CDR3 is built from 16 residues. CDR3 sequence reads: CASSESSGPGGSPLHF. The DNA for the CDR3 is TGTGCCAGCAGTGAATCTAGTGGACCCGGGGGTTCACCCCTCCACTTT.

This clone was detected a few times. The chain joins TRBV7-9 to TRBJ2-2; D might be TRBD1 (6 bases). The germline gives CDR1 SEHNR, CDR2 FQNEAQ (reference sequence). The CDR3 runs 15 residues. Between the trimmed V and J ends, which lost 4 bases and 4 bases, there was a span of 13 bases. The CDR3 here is CASSSRDTRTGELFF. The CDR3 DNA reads TGTGCCAGCAGCTCCCGGGACACTCGCACCGGGGAGCTGTTTTTT.

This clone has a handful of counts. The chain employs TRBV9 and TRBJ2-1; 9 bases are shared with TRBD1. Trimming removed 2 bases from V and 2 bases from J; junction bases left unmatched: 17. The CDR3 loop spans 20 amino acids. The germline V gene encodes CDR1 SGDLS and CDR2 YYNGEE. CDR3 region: CASSVEDGLPGTGTYNEQFF. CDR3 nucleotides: TGTGCCAGCAGCGTCGAGGACGGCCTACCCGGGACAGGGACCTACAATGAGCAGTTCTTC.

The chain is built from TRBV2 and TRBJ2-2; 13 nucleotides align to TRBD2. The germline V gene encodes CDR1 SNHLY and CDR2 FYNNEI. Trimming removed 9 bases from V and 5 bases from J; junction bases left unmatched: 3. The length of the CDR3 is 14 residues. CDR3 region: CASGTSGVTGELFF. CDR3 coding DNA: TGTGCCAGTGGGACTAGCGGGGTTACCGGGGAGCTGTTTTTT.

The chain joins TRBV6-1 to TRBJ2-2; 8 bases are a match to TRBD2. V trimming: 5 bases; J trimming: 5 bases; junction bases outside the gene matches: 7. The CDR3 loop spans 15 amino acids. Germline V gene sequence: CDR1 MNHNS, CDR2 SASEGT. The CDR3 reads CASSLGGAGTGELFF. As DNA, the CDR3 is TGTGCCAGCAGTCTCGGGGGGGCAGGGACCGGGGAGCTGTTTTTT.